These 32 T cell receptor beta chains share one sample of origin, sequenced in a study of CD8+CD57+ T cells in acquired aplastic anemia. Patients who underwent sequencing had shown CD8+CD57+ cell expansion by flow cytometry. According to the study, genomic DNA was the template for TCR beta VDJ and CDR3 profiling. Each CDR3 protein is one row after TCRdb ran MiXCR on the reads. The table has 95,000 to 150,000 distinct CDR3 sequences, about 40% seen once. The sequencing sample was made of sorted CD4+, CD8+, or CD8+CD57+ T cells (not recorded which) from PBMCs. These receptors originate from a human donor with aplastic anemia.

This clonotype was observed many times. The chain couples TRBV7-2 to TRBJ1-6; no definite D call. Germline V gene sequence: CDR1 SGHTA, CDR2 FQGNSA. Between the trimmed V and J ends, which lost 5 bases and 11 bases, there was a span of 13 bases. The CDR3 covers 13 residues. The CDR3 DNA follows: TGTGCCAGCAGCCTTAACCCTACCCCACCCCTCCACTTT. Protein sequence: CASSLNPTPPLHF.

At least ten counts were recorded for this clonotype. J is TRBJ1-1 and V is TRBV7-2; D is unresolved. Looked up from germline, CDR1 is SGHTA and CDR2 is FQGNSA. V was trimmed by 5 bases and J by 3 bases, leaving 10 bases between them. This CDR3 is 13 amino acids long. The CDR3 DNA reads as TGTGCCAGCAGCCCGGAAGCTTACACTGAAGCTTTCTTT. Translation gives CASSPEAYTEAFF.

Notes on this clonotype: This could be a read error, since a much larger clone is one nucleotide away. This chain's CDR3 is CASSLALRTTEASF. CDR3 coding DNA: TGCGCCAGCAGCTTGGCCCTTCGAACAACTGAAGCTTCCTTT. This chain links TRBV5-1 with TRBJ1-1; no clear D. Per the germline V gene, CDR1 is SGHRS and CDR2 is YFSETQ. This CDR3 has 14 residues. The full variable domain, rest sourced from reference TRBV5-1 and TRBJ1-1, is KAGVTQTPRYLIKTRGQQVTLSCSPISGHRSVSWYQQTPGQGLQFLFEYFSETQRNKGNFPGRFSGRQFSNSRSEMNVSTLELGDSALYLCASSLALRTTEASFGQGTRLTVV.

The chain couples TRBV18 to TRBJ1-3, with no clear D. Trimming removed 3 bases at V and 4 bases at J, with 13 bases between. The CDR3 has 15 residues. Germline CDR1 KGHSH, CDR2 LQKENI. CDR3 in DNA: TGTGCCAGCTCACCGGAAATGAGCGGGGGAAACACCATATATTTT. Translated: CASSPEMSGGNTIYF.

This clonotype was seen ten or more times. CDR3 DNA sequence: TGCAGTGCTAGAGGGACTAGCGGGGGCCCCCAAGAGACCCAGTACTTC. This codes for CSARGTSGGPQETQYF. The rearrangement joins TRBV20-1 to TRBJ2-5, with 13 bases lining up with TRBD2. The V gene end was trimmed by 1 base and the J gene end by 1 base; junction bases not matched to a gene: 3. This CDR3 region has 16 residues. The germline V gene encodes CDR1 DFQATT and CDR2 SNEGSKA (reference sequence).

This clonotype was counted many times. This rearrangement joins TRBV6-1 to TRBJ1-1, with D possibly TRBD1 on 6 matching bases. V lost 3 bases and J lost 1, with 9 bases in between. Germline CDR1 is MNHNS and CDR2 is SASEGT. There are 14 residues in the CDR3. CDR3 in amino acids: CASSEATGNTEAFF. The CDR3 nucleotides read TGTGCCAGCAGTGAGGCGACAGGGAACACTGAAGCTTTCTTT.

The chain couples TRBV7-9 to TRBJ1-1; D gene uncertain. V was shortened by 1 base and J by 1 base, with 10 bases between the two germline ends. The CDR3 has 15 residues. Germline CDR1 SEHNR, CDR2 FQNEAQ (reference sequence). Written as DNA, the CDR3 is TGTGCCAGCAGCTTAGTCGGAAGGGAGAACACTGAAGCTTTCTTT. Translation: CASSLVGRENTEAFF.

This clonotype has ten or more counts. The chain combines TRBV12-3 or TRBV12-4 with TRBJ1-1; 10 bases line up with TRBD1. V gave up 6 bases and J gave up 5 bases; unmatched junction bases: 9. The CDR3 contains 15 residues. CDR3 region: CASSPPGQGRTEAFF. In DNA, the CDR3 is TGTGCCAGCAGCCCGCCGGGACAGGGGAGGACTGAAGCTTTCTTT.

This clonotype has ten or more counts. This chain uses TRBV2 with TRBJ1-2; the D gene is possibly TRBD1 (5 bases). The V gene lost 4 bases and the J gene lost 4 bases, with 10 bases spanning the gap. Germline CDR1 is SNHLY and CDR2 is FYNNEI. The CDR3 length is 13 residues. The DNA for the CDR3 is TGTGCCAGCAGTGCTGGGGCCATCTATGGCTACACCTTC. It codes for CASSAGAIYGYTF.

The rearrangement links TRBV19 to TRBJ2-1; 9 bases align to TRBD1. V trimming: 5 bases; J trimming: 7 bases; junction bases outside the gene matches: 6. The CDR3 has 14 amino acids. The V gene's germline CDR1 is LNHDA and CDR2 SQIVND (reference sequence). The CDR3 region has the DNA TGTGCCAGTAGTCCTGGGGACAGGGTAAATGAGCAGTTCTTC. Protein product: CASSPGDRVNEQFF.

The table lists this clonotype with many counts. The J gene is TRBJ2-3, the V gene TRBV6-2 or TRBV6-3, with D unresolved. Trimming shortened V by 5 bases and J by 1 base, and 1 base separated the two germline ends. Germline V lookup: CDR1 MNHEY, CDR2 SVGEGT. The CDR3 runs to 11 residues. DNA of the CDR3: TGTGCCAGCAGTCGCACAGATACGCAGTATTTT. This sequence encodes CASSRTDTQYF.

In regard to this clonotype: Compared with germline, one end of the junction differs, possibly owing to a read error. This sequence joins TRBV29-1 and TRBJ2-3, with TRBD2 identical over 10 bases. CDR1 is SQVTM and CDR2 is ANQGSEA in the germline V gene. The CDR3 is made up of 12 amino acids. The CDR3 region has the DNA TGTATAGCGGGGGGCAGCACAGATACGCAGTATTTT. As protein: CIAGGSTDTQYF.

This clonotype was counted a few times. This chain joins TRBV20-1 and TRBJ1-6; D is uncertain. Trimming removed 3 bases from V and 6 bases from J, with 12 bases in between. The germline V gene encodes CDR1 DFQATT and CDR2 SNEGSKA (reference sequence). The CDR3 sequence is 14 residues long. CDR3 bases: TGCAGTGCTAGGTCGATAGAAGGTAATTCACCCCTCCACTTT. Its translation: CSARSIEGNSPLHF.

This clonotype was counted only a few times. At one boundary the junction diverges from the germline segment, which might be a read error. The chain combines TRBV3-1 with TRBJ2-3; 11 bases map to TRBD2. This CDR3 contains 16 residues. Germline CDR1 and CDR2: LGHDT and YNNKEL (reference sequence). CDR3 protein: CASSQLAGALTDTQYF. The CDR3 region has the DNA TGTGCCAGTAGCCAACTAGCGGGGGCCCTTACAGATACGCAGTATTTT.

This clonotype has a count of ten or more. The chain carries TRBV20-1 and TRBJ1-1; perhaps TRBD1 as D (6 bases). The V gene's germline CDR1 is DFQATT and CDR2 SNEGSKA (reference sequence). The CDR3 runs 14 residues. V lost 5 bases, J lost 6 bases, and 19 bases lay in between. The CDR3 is CSAQRGGGMAEAFF. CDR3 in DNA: TGCAGTGCTCAAAGAGGGGGGGGTATGGCTGAAGCTTTCTTT.

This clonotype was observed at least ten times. CDR3 nucleotide sequence: TGTGCCAGCAGCTTGTCCACCCAAGAGACCCAGTACTTC. It codes for CASSLSTQETQYF. The V gene is TRBV7-3, the J gene TRBJ2-5, with D uncertain. The CDR3 loop spans 13 amino acids. The germline V gene encodes CDR1 SGHTA and CDR2 FQGTGA. Trimming shortened V by 3 bases and J by 1 base, and 6 bases separated the two germline ends.

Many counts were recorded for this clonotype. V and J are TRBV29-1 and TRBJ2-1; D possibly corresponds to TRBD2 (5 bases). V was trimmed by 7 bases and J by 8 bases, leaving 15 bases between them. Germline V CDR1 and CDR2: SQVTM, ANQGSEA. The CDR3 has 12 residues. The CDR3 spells CSGATGWDEQFF. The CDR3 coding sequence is TGCAGCGGTGCCACGGGGTGGGATGAGCAGTTCTTC.

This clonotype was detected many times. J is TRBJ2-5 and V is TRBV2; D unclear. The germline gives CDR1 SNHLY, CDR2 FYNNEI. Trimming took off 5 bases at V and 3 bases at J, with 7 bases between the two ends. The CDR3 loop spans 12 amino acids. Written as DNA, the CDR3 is TGTGCCAGCAGTAGTAGTAAAGAGACCCAGTACTTC. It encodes CASSSSKETQYF.

DNA of the CDR3: TGTGCCAGCAGCTTCGATCTGTCGGGCACAGATACGCAGTATTTT. As protein: CASSFDLSGTDTQYF. The chain couples TRBV11-2 to TRBJ2-3; D gene uncertain. The CDR3 is 15 residues long. Deletions cut 3 bases from V and 1 base from J, with 11 bases between. Germline values: CDR1 SGHAT, CDR2 FQNNGV.

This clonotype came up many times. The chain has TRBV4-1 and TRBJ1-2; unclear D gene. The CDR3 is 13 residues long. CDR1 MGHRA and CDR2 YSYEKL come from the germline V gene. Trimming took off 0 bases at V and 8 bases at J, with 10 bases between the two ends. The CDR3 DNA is TGCGCCAGCAGCCAAGAGATTGTTAGGGGCTACACCTTC. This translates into CASSQEIVRGYTF.

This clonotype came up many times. The CDR3 coding sequence is TGTGCCACCAGCAGGCTCACAAGGGGGTGGGGGCAAGAGACCCAGTACTTC. It encodes CATSRLTRGWGQETQYF. This chain connects TRBV15 to TRBJ2-5; possible D gene TRBD1, 6 bases. V was trimmed by 3 bases and J by 2 bases, leaving 19 bases between them. Germline CDR1 and CDR2: LNHNV and YYDKDF (reference sequence). The CDR3 is made up of 17 amino acids.

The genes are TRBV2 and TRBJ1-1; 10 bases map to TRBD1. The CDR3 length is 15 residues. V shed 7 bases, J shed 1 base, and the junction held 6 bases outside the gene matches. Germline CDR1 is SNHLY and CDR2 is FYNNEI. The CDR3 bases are TGTGCCAGCAAGCTCGACAGGGGGCAGAACACTGAAGCTTTCTTT. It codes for CASKLDRGQNTEAFF.

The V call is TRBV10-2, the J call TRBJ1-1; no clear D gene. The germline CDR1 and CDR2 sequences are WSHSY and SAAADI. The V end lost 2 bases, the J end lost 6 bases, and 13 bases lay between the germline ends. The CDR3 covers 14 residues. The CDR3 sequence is CASSELLFRAEAFF. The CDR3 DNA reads TGCGCCAGCAGTGAGCTTTTGTTCCGGGCTGAAGCTTTCTTT.

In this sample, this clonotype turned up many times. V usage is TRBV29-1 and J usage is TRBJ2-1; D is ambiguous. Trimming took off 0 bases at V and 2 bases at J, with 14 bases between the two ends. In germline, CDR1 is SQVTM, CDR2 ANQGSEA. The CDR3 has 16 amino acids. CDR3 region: CSVEDQERPTYNEQFF. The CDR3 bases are TGCAGCGTTGAAGATCAAGAACGGCCCACCTACAATGAGCAGTTCTTC.

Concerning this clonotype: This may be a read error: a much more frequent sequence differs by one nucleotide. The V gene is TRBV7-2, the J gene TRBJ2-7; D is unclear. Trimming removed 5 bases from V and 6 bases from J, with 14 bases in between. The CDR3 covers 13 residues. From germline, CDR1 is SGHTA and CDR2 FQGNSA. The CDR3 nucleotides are TGTGCCAGCAGCCAAGAGACCGGAGTCGAGCAGTACTTC. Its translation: CASSQETGVEQYF.

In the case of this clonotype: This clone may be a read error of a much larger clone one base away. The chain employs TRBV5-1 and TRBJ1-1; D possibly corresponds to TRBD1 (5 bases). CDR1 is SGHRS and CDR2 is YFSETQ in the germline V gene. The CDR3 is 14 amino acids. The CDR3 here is CASSFQGLNAEAFF. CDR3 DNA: TGCGCCAGCAGCTTTCAGGGTTTGAACGCTGAAGCTTTCTTT. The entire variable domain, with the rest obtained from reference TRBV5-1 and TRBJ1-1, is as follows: KAGVTQTPRYLIKTRGQQVTLSCSPISGHRSVSWYQQTPGQGLQFLFEYFSETQRNKGNFPGRFSGRQFSNSRSEMNVSTLELGDSALYLCASSFQGLNAEAFFGQGTRLTVV.

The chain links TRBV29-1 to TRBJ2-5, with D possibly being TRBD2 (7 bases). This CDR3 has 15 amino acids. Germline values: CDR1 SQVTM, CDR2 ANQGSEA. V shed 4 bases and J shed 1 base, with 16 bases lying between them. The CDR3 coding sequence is TGCAGCGTTGTCGGACTAGGGGGAATCCAAGAGACCCAGTACTTC. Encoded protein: CSVVGLGGIQETQYF.

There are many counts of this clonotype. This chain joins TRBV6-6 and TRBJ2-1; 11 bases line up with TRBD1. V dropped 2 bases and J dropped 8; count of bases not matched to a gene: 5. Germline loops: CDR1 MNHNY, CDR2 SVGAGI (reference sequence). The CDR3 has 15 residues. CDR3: CASSYGQGAKDEQFF. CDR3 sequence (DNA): TGTGCCAGCAGTTACGGACAGGGGGCAAAGGATGAGCAGTTCTTC.

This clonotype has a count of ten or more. CDR3 DNA: TGTGCCAGCAGTCAAGATGGGCAGGTTTACGATGGCTACACCTTC. Its translation is CASSQDGQVYDGYTF. The chain links TRBV6-1 to TRBJ1-2; D gene ambiguous. This CDR3 spans 15 amino acids. CDR1 and CDR2 (germline): MNHNS, SASEGT. V was clipped by 5 bases and J by 6 bases, with 19 bases between them.

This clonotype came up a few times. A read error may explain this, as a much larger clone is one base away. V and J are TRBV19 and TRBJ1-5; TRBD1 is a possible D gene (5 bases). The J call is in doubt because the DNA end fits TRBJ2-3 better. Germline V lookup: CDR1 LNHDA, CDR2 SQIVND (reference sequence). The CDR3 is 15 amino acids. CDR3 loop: CSVKGEIYSNQPQYF. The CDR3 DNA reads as TGCAGTGTTAAAGGGGAAATTTATAGCAATCAGCCCCAGTATTTT.

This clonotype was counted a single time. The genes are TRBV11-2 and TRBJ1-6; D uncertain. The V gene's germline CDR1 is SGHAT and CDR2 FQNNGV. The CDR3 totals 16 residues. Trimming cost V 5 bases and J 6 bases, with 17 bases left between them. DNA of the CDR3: TGTGCCAGCAGCCCACACTATAGCCTAAGTAATTCACCCCTCCACTTT. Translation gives CASSPHYSLSNSPLHF.

The CDR3, as DNA: TGTGCCAGCAGCCGCGGACAGGGCTATTCCAATAATTCACCCCTCCACTTT. Translating it yields CASSRGQGYSNNSPLHF. This chain links TRBV28 with TRBJ1-6; 8 nucleotides align to TRBD1. The CDR3 covers 17 residues. Germline CDR1 is MDHEN and CDR2 is SYDVKM. V trimming: 6 bases; J trimming: 5 bases; junction bases outside the gene matches: 12. Full variable domain (rest looked up from reference TRBV28 and TRBJ1-6): DVKVTQSSRYLVKRTGEKVFLECVQDMDHENMFWYRQDPGLGLRLIYFSYDVKMKEKGDIPEGYSVSREKKERFSLILESASTNQTSMYLCASSRGQGYSNNSPLHFGNGTRLTVT.